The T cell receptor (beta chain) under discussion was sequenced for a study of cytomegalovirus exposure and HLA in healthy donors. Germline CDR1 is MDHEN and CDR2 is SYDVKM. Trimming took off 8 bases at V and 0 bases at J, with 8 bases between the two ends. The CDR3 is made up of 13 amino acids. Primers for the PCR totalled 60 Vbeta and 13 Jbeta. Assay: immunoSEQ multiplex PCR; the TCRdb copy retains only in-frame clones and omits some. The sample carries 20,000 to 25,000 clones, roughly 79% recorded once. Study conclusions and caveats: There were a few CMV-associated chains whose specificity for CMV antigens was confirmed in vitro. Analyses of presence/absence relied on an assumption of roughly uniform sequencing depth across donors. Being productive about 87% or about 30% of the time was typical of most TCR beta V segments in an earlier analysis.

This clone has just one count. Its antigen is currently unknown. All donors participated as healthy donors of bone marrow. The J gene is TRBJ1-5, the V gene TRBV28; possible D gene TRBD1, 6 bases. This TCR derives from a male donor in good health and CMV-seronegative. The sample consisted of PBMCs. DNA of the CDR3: TGTGCCAGCCGGACAGCTAGCAATCAGCCCCAGCATTTT. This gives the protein CASRTASNQPQHF.